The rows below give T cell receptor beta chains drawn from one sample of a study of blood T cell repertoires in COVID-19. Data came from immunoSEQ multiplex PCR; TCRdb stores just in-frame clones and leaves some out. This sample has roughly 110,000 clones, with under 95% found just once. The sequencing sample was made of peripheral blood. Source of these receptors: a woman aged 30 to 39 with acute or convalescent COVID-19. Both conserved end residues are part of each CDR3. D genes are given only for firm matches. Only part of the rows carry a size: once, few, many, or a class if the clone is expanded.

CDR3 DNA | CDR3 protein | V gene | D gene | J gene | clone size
TGTGCCAGCAGCCAAGACGCGGGGGCATCTGGAAACACCATATATTTT | CASSQDAGASGNTIYF | TRBV7-9 | NA | TRBJ1-3 | NA
TGCGCCAGCAGCTTGGCAGGGTTTAATTCACCCCTCCACTTT | CASSLAGFNSPLHF | TRBV5-1 | NA | TRBJ1-6 | NA
TGTGCCAGCTCTAGTAGTGGCGGGCGAAGCACAGATACGCAGTATTTT | CASSSSGGRSTDTQYF | TRBV9 | NA | TRBJ2-3 | NA
TGCGCCAGCAGTGATTACGGTGAAGCTTTCTTT | CASSDYGEAFF | TRBV10-1 | NA | TRBJ1-1 | NA
TGCGCCAGCAGCCAAGTTACCAGGGGAGTAGTAGGGGCTTTCTTT | CASSQVTRGVVGAFF | TRBV4-3 | NA | TRBJ1-1 | NA
TGTGCCAGCAGTGAGCAGGGTCCTCGCTATGGCTACACCTTC | CASSEQGPRYGYTF | TRBV2 | NA | TRBJ1-2 | NA
TGTGCCAGCAGTTTATCCTGGGGGGACAGGGTCTATGAGCAGTTCTTC | CASSLSWGDRVYEQFF | TRBV28 | TRBD1 | TRBJ2-1 | NA
TGCAGCGCCCGCAAGGACAGAGACACTGAAGCTTTCTTT | CSARKDRDTEAFF | TRBV29-1 | NA | TRBJ1-1 | NA
TGTGCCAGCAGACCAAGACGTCAGGCAGGGGGTGCATGGGCCGGGGAGCTGTTTTTT | CASRPRRQAGGAWAGELFF | TRBV3-1/TRBV3-2 | TRBD1 | TRBJ2-2 | few
TGCGCCAGCAGCCAAGTTGGACAGAATTCACCCCTCCACTTT | CASSQVGQNSPLHF | TRBV4-1 | NA | TRBJ1-6 | NA
TGTGCCAGCCCGAAACCGCTACGGGTAAGAGAGACCCAGTACTTC | CASPKPLRVRETQYF | TRBV11-1 | NA | TRBJ2-5 | NA
TGCGCCAGCAGACACTACAATGAGCAGTTCTTC | CASRHYNEQFF | TRBV4-1 | NA | TRBJ2-1 | few
TGTGCCAGCAGTCCGATACAGGGCTTAGGCTATGGCTACACCTTC | CASSPIQGLGYGYTF | TRBV28 | NA | TRBJ1-2 | NA
TGCGCCAGCAGCCCGAAGGACAGTGATAGCAATCAGCCCCAGCATTTT | CASSPKDSDSNQPQHF | TRBV4-1 | NA | TRBJ1-5 | NA
TGTGCCAGCTCACTAGAATCCCAAAACTACGAGCAGTACTTC | CASSLESQNYEQYF | TRBV18 | NA | TRBJ2-7 | NA
TGCGCCAGCAGCCGGTTGGTGGGGGGGACTGAACAGCCCCAGCATTTT | CASSRLVGGTEQPQHF | TRBV4-1 | NA | TRBJ1-5 | NA
TGTGCCAGCAGCTTCCAGGGGATGGCCTACGAGCAGTACTTC | CASSFQGMAYEQYF | TRBV7-2 | NA | TRBJ2-7 | NA
TGTGCCAGCAGCTTACGGGACAGCTATGGCTACACCTTC | CASSLRDSYGYTF | TRBV7-2 | TRBD1 | TRBJ1-2 | NA
TGTGCTAGCAGCTTTGCTGGAGGGAGGGAGCAGTTCTTC | CASSFAGGREQFF | TRBV7-7 | NA | TRBJ2-1 | NA
TGTGCCAGCAGCTTAGGGTTTCAAGGAGCACCCCTCCACTTT | CASSLGFQGAPLHF | TRBV13 | NA | TRBJ1-6 | NA
TGCGCCAGCAGCGCCTCCGGCGGGCCCCTCCACTTT | CASSASGGPLHF | TRBV5-1 | NA | TRBJ1-6 | NA
TGTGCCAGTAGGACTAGCGGGCCCTCCTACAATGAGCAGTTCTTC | CASRTSGPSYNEQFF | TRBV19 | TRBD2 | TRBJ2-1 | NA
TGCAGCGTTGACGGGCGGGCCCACTCCTACAATGAGCAGTTCTTC | CSVDGRAHSYNEQFF | TRBV29-1 | NA | TRBJ2-1 | NA
TGTGCCAGCAGCTTGATACTAGCCAGGACCGGGGAGCTGTTTTTT | CASSLILARTGELFF | TRBV5-6 | NA | TRBJ2-2 | NA
TGTGCCAGTAGTGTAGCAATCTATAGCAATCAGCCCCAGCATTTT | CASSVAIYSNQPQHF | TRBV19 | NA | TRBJ1-5 | NA
TGTGCCAGAAGCTTTGACAACCCACAAGACAATGAGCAGTTCTTC | CARSFDNPQDNEQFF | TRBV5-3 | NA | TRBJ2-1 | NA
TGTGCCAGCAAGGGGAACAACTATGGCTACACCTTC | CASKGNNYGYTF | TRBV6-6 | NA | TRBJ1-2 | NA
TGTGCCAGCAGTTACCCGAAGCCCGGGGAGCTGTTTTTT | CASSYPKPGELFF | TRBV6-5 | NA | TRBJ2-2 | NA
TGTGCCAGCATTCGGGCAGGGGTTGGGGTACCCCTCCACTTT | CASIRAGVGVPLHF | TRBV28 | NA | TRBJ1-6 | NA
TGTGCCAGTAGTATGGGAGGGCTGAACACTGAAGCTTTCTTT | CASSMGGLNTEAFF | TRBV19 | NA | TRBJ1-1 | NA